This note documents a single T cell receptor (beta chain) sequence. The use of a sample-barcoded 5' primer and a J-beta primer mix characterized a second PCR of roughly 6 to 11 cycles. TCRdb used MiXCR to reprocess the 5' RACE reads, holding one entry per CDR3 protein. Of 750,000 to 950,000 distinct CDR3 sequences listed, about 26% are singletons. Approximately 9.6 milliliters of peripheral blood were drawn from each donor into EDTA-treated tubes. CDR3 length: 17 residues. Trimming at V came to 8 bases and at J to 2 bases, leaving 15 bases not matched to a gene. Germline V CDR1 and CDR2: MNHEY, SMNVEV (reference sequence). The sample comes from a study of blood T cells in healthy people across ages. The same data also went into a second study, on T cells of mothers and their children. This second study notes: Over 8 million TCR beta CDR3 reads were obtained from each mother, and roughly 3 million from each child.

The chain combines TRBV27 with TRBJ2-5; 9 bases match TRBD2. This TCR derives from a boy younger than 18 in good health. The source material was blood. CDR3 DNA: TGTGCCAGCCCATTTCCACTAGCGGGTGCCGAACAAGAGACCCAGTACTTC. The encoded protein is CASPFPLAGAEQETQYF.